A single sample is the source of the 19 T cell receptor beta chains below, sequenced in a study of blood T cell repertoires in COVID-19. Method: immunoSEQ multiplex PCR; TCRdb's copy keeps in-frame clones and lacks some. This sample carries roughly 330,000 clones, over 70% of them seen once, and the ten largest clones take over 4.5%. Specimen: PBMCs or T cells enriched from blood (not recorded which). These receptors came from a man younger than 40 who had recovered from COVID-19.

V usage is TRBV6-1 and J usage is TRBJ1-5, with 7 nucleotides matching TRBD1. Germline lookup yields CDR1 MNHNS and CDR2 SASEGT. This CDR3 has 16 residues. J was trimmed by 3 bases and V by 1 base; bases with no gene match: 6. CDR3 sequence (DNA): TGTGCCAGCAGTGAAGGACAGGGTAATTCCAATCAGCCCCAGCATTTT. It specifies CASSEGQGNSNQPQHF.

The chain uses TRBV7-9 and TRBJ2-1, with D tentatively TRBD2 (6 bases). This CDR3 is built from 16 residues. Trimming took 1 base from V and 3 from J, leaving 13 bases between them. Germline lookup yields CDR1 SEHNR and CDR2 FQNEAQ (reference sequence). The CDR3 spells CASSLEWGVGYNEQFF. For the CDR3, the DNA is TGTGCCAGCAGCTTAGAGTGGGGGGTGGGCTACAATGAGCAGTTCTTC.

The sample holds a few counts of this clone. For the CDR3, the DNA is TGTGCCAGCAGGCCCGACTTGCGGTACGAGCAGTACTTC. Amino acid sequence: CASRPDLRYEQYF. The V call is TRBV7-9, the J call TRBJ2-7, with no clear D. CDR3 size: 13 residues. V was shortened by 6 bases and J by 4 bases, with 13 bases between the two germline ends. Germline V lookup: CDR1 SEHNR, CDR2 FQNEAQ (reference sequence).

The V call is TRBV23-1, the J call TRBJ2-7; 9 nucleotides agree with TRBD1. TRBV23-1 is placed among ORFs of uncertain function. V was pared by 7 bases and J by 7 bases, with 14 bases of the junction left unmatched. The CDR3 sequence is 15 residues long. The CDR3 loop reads CASTPQGTGLCEQYF. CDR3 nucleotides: TGCGCCAGCACCCCCCAGGGGACAGGGTTGTGTGAGCAGTACTTC.

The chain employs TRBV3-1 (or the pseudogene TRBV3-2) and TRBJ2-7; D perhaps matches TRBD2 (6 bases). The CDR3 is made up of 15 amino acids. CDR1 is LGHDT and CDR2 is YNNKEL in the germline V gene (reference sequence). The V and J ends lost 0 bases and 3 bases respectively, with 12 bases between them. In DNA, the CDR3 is TGTGCCAGCAGCCAAGATCTGGGGGGTAACTACGAGCAGTACTTC. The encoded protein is CASSQDLGGNYEQYF.

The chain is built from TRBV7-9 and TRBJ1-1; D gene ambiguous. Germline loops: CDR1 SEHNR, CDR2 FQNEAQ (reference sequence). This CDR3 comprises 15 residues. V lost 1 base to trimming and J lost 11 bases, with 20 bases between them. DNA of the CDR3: TGTGCCAGCAGCTTAGAGATTGGTACGGGGATGAGGGCTTTCTTT. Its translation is CASSLEIGTGMRAFF.

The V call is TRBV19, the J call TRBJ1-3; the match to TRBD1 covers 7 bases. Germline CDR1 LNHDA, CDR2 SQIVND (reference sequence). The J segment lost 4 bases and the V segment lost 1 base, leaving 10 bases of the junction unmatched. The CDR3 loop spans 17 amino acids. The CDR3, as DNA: TGTGCCAGTAGTATAGTTCCCGACAGGGCGCGAGGAAACACCATATATTTT. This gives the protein CASSIVPDRARGNTIYF.

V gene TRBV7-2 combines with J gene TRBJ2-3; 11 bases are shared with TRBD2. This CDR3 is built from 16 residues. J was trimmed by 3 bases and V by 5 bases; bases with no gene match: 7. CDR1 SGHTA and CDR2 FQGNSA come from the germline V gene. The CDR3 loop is CASSAISGGVTDTQYF. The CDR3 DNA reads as TGTGCCAGCAGCGCGATTAGCGGGGGGGTTACAGATACGCAGTATTTT.

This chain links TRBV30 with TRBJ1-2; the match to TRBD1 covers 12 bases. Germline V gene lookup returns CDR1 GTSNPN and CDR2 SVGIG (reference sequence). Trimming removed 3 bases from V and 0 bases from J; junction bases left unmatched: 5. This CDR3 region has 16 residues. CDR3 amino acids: CAWRGQGAPANYGYTF. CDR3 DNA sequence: TGTGCCTGGAGGGGACAGGGGGCCCCTGCTAACTATGGCTACACCTTC.

The CDR3: CASSLAQVSGNTIYF. DNA of the CDR3: TGTGCCAGCAGCCTCGCTCAGGTCTCTGGAAACACCATATATTTT. J is TRBJ1-3 and V is TRBV7-9; D remains ambiguous. V was pared by 5 bases and J by 0 bases, with 11 bases between. Germline lookup yields CDR1 SEHNR and CDR2 FQNEAQ (reference sequence). The CDR3 spans 15 residues. Drawing the rest from reference TRBV7-9 and TRBJ1-3, the complete variable domain is DTGVSQNPRHKITKRGQNVTFRCDPISEHNRLYWYRQTLGQGPEFLTYFQNEAQLEKSRLLSDRFSAERPKGSFSTLEIQRTEQGDSAMYLCASSLAQVSGNTIYFGEGSWLTVV.

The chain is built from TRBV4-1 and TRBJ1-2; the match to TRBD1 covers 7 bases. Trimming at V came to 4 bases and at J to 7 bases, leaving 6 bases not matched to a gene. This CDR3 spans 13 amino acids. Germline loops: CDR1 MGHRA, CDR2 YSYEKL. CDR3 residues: CASSPDRVFGYTF. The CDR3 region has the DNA TGCGCCAGCAGCCCAGACAGGGTCTTTGGCTACACCTTC.

In DNA form, the CDR3 reads TGTGCCAGCAGCGCCACCCAGGGCCCCCTAGGCTACACCTTC. Residues: CASSATQGPLGYTF. The chain recombines TRBV13 with TRBJ1-2; possible D gene TRBD1, 5 bases. The CDR3 runs to 14 residues. Trimming took 5 bases from V and 8 from J, leaving 18 bases between them. The germline V gene encodes CDR1 PRHDT and CDR2 FYEKMQ (reference sequence). Full variable domain (outside the CDR3, taken from reference TRBV13 and TRBJ1-2): AAGVIQSPRHLIKEKRETATLKCYPIPRHDTVYWYQQGPGQDPQFLISFYEKMQSDKGSIPDRFSAQQFSDYHSELNMSSLELGDSALYFCASSATQGPLGYTFGSGTRLTVV.

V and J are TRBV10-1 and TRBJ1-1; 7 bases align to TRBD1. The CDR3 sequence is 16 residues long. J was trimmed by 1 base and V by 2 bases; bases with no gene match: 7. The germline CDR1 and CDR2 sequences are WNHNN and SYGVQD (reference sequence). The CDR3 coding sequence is TGCGCCAGCAGTGAGATCCCGGGACAGAGGAACACTGAAGCTTTCTTT. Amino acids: CASSEIPGQRNTEAFF.

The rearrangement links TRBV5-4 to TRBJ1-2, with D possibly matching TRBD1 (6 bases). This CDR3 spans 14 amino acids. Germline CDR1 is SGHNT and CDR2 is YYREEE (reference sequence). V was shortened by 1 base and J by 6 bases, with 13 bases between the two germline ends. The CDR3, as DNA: TGTGCCAGCAGCTTGCTTAGGGGGATGGATGGCTACACCTTC. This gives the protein CASSLLRGMDGYTF.

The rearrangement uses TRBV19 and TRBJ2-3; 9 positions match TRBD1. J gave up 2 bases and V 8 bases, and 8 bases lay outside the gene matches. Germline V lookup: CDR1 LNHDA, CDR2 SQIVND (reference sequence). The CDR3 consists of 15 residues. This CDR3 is CASSFDRGYTDTQYF. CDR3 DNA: TGTGCCAGTTCATTCGACAGGGGGTACACAGATACGCAGTATTTT.

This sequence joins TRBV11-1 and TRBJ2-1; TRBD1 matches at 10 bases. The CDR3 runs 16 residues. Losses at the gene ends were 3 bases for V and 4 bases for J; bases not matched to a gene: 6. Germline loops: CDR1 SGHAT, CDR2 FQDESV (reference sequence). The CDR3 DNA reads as TGTGCCAGCAGCTTCCCTTTGGGACAGGGGTACAATGAGCAGTTCTTC. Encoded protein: CASSFPLGQGYNEQFF.

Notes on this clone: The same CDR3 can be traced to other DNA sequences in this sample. The CDR3 protein is CASSRGYEQYF. The CDR3 nucleotides read TGTGCCAGCAGCAGGGGATACGAGCAGTACTTC. The chain couples TRBV12-3 or TRBV12-4 to TRBJ2-7; D is perhaps TRBD1 (6 bases). The CDR3 is 11 residues long. Between the trimmed V and J ends, which lost 6 bases and 4 bases, there was a span of 7 bases.

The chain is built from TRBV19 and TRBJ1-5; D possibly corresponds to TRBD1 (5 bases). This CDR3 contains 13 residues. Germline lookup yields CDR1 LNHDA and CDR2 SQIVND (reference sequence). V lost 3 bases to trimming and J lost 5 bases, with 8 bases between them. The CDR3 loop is CASSILGDQPQHF. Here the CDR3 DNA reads TGTGCCAGTAGTATCTTAGGGGATCAGCCCCAGCATTTT.

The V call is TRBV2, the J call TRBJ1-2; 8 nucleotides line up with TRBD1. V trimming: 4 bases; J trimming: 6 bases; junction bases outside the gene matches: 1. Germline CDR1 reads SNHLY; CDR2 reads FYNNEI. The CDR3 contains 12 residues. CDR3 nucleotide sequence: TGTGCCAGCAGTGGGACAGGGAATGGCTACACCTTC. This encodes CASSGTGNGYTF.